These 13 T cell receptor beta chains originate from one sample sequenced in a study of beta chain features in type 1 diabetes. Sequencing targeted expressed TCRB transcripts, as all isolated RNA had been reverse transcribed. TCRdb keeps only in-frame clones here, not all; method: immunoSEQ multiplex PCR. The sample carries some 150,000 clones, about 9.4% recorded once. Sequencing was performed on naive CD4+ T cells from blood. These receptors originate from a man between 18 and 35 years old in good health.

This clone occurred a few times. V usage is TRBV2 and J usage is TRBJ1-5; TRBD1 matches at 8 bases. This CDR3 comprises 15 residues. Germline CDR1 SNHLY, CDR2 FYNNEI. Losses at the gene ends were 7 bases for V and 3 bases for J; bases not matched to a gene: 8. In nucleotides, the CDR3 is TGTGCCAGCACTCCGCAGGGGGCGAACAATCAGCCCCAGCATTTT. Translation: CASTPQGANNQPQHF.

The chain is built from TRBV19 and TRBJ1-1; D perhaps matches TRBD1 (5 bases). Per the germline V gene, CDR1 is LNHDA and CDR2 is SQIVND (reference sequence). The CDR3 runs to 13 residues. V was cut by 11 bases and J by 0 bases, with 13 bases left in between. The CDR3 here is CASDDRMNTEAFF. DNA of the CDR3: TGTGCCTCAGACGACAGAATGAACACTGAAGCTTTCTTT.

The rearrangement links TRBV7-2 to TRBJ2-7; 7 positions match TRBD2. The CDR3 runs to 14 residues. CDR1 is SGHTA, CDR2 FQGNSA, per germline. V dropped 6 bases and J dropped 5; count of bases not matched to a gene: 10. The DNA for the CDR3 is TGTGCCAGCAGTTTGGGGTGGCGGGGGAACGAGCAGTACTTC. This translates into CASSLGWRGNEQYF.

The rearrangement uses TRBV7-9 and TRBJ2-3, with D hard to call. Germline CDR1 SEHNR, CDR2 FQNEAQ (reference sequence). The V and J ends lost 5 bases and 0 bases respectively, with 12 bases between them. This CDR3 is 15 amino acids long. Here the CDR3 reads CASSLTAASTDTQYF. The CDR3 nucleotides read TGTGCCAGCAGCCTAACAGCAGCTAGCACAGATACGCAGTATTTT.

The CDR3 is CASSVVGTSGYEQYF. The CDR3 nucleotides are TGTGCCAGCAGCGTAGTTGGGACTAGCGGTTACGAGCAGTACTTC. The chain joins TRBV9 to TRBJ2-7, with 11 bases fitting TRBD2. This CDR3 contains 15 residues. Looked up from germline, CDR1 is SGDLS and CDR2 is YYNGEE. With 0 bases clipped from V and 4 bases from J, the junction kept 3 bases outside the gene matches.

This chain links TRBV6-1 with TRBJ2-5, with D unresolved. CDR3 length equals 12 residues. Trimming shortened V by 3 bases and J by 5 bases, and 7 bases separated the two germline ends. Germline V gene sequence: CDR1 MNHNS, CDR2 SASEGT. The CDR3 DNA is TGTGCCAGCAGTGAGCTCGGGGAGACCCAGTACTTC. Protein: CASSELGETQYF.

There are a few counts of this clone. V gene TRBV7-2 combines with J gene TRBJ1-2; no clear D. The germline gives CDR1 SGHTA, CDR2 FQGNSA. This CDR3 region has 13 residues. V was shortened by 1 base and J by 5 bases, with 8 bases between the two germline ends. As DNA, the CDR3 is TGTGCCAGCAGCTTAGGATCGGGGTATGGCTACACCTTC. Its protein product is CASSLGSGYGYTF.

There are a few counts of this clone. V is TRBV6-5 and J is TRBJ1-5; a possible D gene is TRBD1 (6 bases). Germline-derived CDR1 and CDR2 are MNHEY and SVGAGI. The CDR3 spans 14 residues. V gave up 0 bases and J gave up 15 bases, with 18 bases separating them. Here the CDR3 DNA reads TGTGCCAGCAGTTACTCGAGCCACGACAGGCCCGCGCATTTT. Residues: CASSYSSHDRPAHF.

This chain joins TRBV4-3 and TRBJ2-7; TRBD2 agrees at 8 bases. The CDR3 totals 15 residues. CDR1 and CDR2 (germline): LGHNA, YSLEER. The V gene end was trimmed by 4 bases and the J gene end by 3 bases; junction bases not matched to a gene: 8. As DNA, the CDR3 is TGCGCCAGCAGCCGCCCTACTAGCGGTGACTACGAGCAGTACTTC. Its protein is CASSRPTSGDYEQYF.

J is TRBJ2-3 and V is TRBV5-6; 8 bases fit TRBD2. Germline values: CDR1 SGHDT, CDR2 YYEEEE. J was trimmed by 3 bases and V by 1 base; bases with no gene match: 4. This CDR3 contains 15 residues. The CDR3 loop reads CASSLRTGGTDTQYF. The CDR3 DNA reads TGTGCCAGCAGCTTGCGTACGGGGGGGACAGATACGCAGTATTTT.

V usage is TRBV10-3 and J usage is TRBJ1-3; unclear D gene. Deletions cut 3 bases from V and 4 bases from J, with 10 bases between. From germline, CDR1 is ENHRY and CDR2 SYGVKD. There are 14 residues in the CDR3. This chain's CDR3 is CAISESRGGNTIYF. CDR3 in DNA: TGTGCCATCAGTGAATCCCGAGGCGGAAACACCATATATTTT.

CDR3 amino acids: CARSGQYGYTF. The CDR3 nucleotides read TGTGCCAGGTCTGGACAATATGGCTACACCTTC. The chain carries TRBV2 and TRBJ1-2, with D perhaps matching TRBD1 (5 bases). CDR1 is SNHLY, CDR2 FYNNEI, per germline. V was clipped by 9 bases and J by 5 bases, with 10 bases between them. The CDR3 spans 11 residues.

This clone has a handful of counts. The rearrangement joins TRBV6-5 to TRBJ2-1; D possibly matches TRBD1 or TRBD2 (5 bases each). Germline loops: CDR1 MNHEY, CDR2 SVGAGI. The CDR3 has 11 residues. V gave up 6 bases and J gave up 10 bases, with 10 bases separating them. In DNA form, the CDR3 reads TGTGCCAGCAGCTACGGGGCAGAGCAGTTCTTC. It translates to CASSYGAEQFF.